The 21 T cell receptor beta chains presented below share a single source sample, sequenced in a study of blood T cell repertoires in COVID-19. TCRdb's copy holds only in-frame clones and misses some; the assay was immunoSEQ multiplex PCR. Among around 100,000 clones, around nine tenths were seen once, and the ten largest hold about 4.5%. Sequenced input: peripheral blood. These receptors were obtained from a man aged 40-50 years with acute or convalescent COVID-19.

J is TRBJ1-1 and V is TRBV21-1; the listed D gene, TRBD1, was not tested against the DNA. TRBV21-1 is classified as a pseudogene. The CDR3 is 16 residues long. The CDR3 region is CASSTRDTPSNTEAFF. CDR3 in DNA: TGTGCCAGCAGCACCCGGGACACACCATCCAACACTGAAGCTTTCTTT.

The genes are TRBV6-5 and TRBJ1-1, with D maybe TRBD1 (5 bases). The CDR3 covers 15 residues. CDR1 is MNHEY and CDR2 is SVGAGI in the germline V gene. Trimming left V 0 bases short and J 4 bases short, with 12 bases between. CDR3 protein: CASSYSRTSGTEAFF. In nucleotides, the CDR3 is TGTGCCAGCAGTTACTCGAGGACATCGGGCACTGAAGCTTTCTTT.

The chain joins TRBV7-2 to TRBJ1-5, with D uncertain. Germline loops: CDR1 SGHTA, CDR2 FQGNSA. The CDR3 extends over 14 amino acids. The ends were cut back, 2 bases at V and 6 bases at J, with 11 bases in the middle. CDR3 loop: CASSLFGEAQPQHF. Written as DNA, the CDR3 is TGTGCCAGCAGCTTATTCGGGGAGGCTCAGCCCCAGCATTTT.

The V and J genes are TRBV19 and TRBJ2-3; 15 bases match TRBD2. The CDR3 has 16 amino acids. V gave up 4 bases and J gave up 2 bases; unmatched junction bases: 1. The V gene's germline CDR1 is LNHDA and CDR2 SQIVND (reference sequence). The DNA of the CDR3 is TGTGCCAGTAGTAGGACTAGCGGGAGGGTCACAGATACGCAGTATTTT. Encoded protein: CASSRTSGRVTDTQYF. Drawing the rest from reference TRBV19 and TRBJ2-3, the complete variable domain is DGGITQSPKYLFRKEGQNVTLSCEQNLNHDAMYWYRQDPGQGLRLIYYSQIVNDFQKGDIAEGYSVSREKKESFPLTVTSAQKNPTAFYLCASSRTSGRVTDTQYFGPGTRLTVL.

CDR3 DNA: TGTGCCAGCAGCGGACCCGGGACCTACAATGAGCAGTTCTTC. Translated: CASSGPGTYNEQFF. The J gene is TRBJ2-1, the V gene TRBV11-2; TRBD2 is a possible D gene (5 bases). The CDR3 has 14 residues. Germline V gene sequence: CDR1 SGHAT, CDR2 FQNNGV. Between the trimmed V and J ends, which lost 5 bases and 2 bases, there was a span of 10 bases.

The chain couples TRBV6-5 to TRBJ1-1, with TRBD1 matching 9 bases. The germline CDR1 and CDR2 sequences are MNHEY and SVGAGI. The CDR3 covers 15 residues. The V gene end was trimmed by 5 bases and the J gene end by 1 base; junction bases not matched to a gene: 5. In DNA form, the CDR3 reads TGTGCCAGCAGTCCTGGGACAGGGTCGAACACTGAAGCTTTCTTT. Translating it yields CASSPGTGSNTEAFF.

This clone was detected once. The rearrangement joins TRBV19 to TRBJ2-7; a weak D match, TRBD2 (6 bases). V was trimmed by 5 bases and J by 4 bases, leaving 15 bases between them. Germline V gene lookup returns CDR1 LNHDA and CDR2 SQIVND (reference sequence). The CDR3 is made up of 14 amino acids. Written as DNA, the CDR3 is TGTGCCAGTAGTCGGGACTCAAGCTTTTACGAGCAGTACTTC. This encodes CASSRDSSFYEQYF. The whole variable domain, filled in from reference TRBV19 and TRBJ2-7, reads DGGITQSPKYLFRKEGQNVTLSCEQNLNHDAMYWYRQDPGQGLRLIYYSQIVNDFQKGDIAEGYSVSREKKESFPLTVTSAQKNPTAFYLCASSRDSSFYEQYFGPGTRLTVT.

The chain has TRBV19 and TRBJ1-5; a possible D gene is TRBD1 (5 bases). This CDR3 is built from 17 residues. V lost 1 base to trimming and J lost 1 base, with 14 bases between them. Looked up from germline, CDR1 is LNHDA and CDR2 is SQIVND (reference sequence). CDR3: CASSIGRTGISNQPQHF. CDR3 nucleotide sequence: TGTGCCAGTAGTATAGGGCGAACAGGAATAAGCAATCAGCCCCAGCATTTT.

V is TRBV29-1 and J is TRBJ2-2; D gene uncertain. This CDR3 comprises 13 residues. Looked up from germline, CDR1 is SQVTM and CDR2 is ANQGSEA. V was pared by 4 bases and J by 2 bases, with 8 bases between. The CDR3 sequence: CSVGNTNTGELFF. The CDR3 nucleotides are TGCAGCGTTGGTAACACCAACACCGGGGAGCTGTTTTTT.

DNA for the CDR3: TGTGCCAGCAGTGTAGAACGGGGCAATCAGCCCCAGCATTTT. Translation gives CASSVERGNQPQHF. The J gene is TRBJ1-5, the V gene TRBV2; D remains unclear. The V gene's germline CDR1 is SNHLY and CDR2 FYNNEI. V was trimmed by 4 bases and J by 2 bases, leaving 9 bases between them. This CDR3 region has 14 residues.

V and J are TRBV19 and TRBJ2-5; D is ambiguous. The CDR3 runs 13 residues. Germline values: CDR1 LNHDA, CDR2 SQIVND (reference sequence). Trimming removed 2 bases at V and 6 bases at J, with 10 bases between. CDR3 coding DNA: TGTGCCAGTAGTATACAGGTGGAAAAGACCCAGTACTTC. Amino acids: CASSIQVEKTQYF. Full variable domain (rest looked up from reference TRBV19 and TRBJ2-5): DGGITQSPKYLFRKEGQNVTLSCEQNLNHDAMYWYRQDPGQGLRLIYYSQIVNDFQKGDIAEGYSVSREKKESFPLTVTSAQKNPTAFYLCASSIQVEKTQYFGPGTRLLVL.

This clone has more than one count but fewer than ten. As DNA, the CDR3 is TGTGCCAGCAGCGTAGAACCTTTTGAGGACTCTGGAAACACCATATATTTT. Protein: CASSVEPFEDSGNTIYF. The chain carries TRBV9 and TRBJ1-3; D unclear. Germline V gene data show CDR1 as SGDLS and CDR2 as YYNGEE. This CDR3 contains 17 residues. The germline V and J ends were trimmed by 0 bases and 0 bases, with 13 bases remaining between them.

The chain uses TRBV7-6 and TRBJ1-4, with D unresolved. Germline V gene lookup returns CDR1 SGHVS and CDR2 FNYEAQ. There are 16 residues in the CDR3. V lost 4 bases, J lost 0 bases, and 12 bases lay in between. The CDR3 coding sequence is TGTGCCAGCAGCTCCGGGTTAGATGCAACTAATGAAAAACTGTTTTTT. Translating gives CASSSGLDATNEKLFF.

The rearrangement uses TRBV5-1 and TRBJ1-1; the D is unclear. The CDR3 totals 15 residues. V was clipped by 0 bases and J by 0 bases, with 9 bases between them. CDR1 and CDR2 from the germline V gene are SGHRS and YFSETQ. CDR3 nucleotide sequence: TGCGCCAGCAGCTTGGCCGAGGGCCTGAACACTGAAGCTTTCTTT. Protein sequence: CASSLAEGLNTEAFF.

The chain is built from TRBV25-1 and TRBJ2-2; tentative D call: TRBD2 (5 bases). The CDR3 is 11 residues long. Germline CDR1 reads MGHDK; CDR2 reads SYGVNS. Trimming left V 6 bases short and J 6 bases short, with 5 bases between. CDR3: CASRLAGELFF. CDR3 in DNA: TGTGCCAGCAGACTAGCCGGGGAGCTGTTTTTT.

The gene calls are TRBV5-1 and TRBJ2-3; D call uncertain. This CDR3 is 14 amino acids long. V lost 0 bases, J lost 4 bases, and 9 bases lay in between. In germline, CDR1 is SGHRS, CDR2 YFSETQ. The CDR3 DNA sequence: TGCGCCAGCAGCTTGGGTTCCAGTTCAGATACGCAGTATTTT. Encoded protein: CASSLGSSSDTQYF.

The CDR3 sequence is CSVNFQAVGEQFF. CDR3 bases: TGCAGCGTGAATTTCCAGGCAGTCGGTGAGCAGTTCTTC. The chain recombines TRBV29-1 with TRBJ2-1; D unclear. Trimming shortened V by 6 bases and J by 9 bases, and 18 bases separated the two germline ends. Looked up from germline, CDR1 is SQVTM and CDR2 is ANQGSEA. CDR3 length: 13 amino acids.

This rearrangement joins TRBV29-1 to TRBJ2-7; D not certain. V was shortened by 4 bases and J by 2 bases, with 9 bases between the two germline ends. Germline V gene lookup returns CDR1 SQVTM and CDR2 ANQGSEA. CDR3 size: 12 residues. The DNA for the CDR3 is TGCAGCGTTGGGCTCTCAACCTACGAGCAGTACTTC. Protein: CSVGLSTYEQYF.

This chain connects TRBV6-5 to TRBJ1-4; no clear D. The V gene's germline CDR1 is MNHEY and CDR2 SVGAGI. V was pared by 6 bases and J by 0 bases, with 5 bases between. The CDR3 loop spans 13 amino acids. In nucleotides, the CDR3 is TGTGCCAGCAGGCAGTCAACTAATGAAAAACTGTTTTTT. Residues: CASRQSTNEKLFF.

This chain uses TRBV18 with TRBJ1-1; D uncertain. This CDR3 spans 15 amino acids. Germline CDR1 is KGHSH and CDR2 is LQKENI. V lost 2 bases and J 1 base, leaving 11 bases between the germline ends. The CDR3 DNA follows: TGTGCCAGCTCACCAATTAACACAGAGAACACTGAAGCTTTCTTT. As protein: CASSPINTENTEAFF.

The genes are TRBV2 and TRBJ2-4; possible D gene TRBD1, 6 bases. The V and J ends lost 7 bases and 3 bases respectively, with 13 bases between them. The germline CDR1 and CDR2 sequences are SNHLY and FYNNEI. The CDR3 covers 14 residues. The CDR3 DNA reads TGTGCCAGCACCGAGGGGGTGTTCAAAAACATTCAGTACTTC. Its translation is CASTEGVFKNIQYF.